This note documents a single T cell receptor (beta chain) sequence. These data come from a study of T cell responses to AZD1222 COVID-19 vaccine. Profiled with immunoSEQ multiplex PCR; TCRdb holds only in-frame clones, not every one. Here the sample spans 100,000 to 150,000 clones, approximately 90% being singletons. Trimming pared 2 bases from V and 3 bases from J, leaving 12 bases between. This CDR3 has 15 residues. CDR1 and CDR2 (germline): SGHRS, YFSETQ. This chain joins TRBV5-1 and TRBJ2-1, with a possible D match to TRBD1 (5 bases). This material consisted of peripheral blood, taken on day 0 of AZD1222 vaccination. This TCR derives from an adult in good health. DNA for the CDR3: TGCGCCAGCAGCTTCCTCCCAGGGAACTACAATGAGCAGTTCTTC. The encoded protein is CASSFLPGNYNEQFF.